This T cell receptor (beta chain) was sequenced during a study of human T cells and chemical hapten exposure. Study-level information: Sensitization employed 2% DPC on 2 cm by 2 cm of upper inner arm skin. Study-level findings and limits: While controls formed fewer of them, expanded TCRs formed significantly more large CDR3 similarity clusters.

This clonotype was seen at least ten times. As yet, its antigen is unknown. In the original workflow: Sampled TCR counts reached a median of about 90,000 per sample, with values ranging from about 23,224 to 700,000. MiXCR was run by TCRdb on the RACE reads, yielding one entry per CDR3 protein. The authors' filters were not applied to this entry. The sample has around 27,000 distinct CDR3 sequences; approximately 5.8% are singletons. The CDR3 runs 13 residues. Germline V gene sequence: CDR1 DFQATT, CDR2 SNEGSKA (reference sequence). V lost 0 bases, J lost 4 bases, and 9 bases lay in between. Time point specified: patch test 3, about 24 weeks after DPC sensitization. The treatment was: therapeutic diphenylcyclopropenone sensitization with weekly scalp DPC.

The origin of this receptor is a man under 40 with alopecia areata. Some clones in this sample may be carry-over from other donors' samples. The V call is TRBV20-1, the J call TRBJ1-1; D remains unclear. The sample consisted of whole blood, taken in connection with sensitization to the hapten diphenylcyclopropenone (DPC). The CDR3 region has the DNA TGCAGTGCTAGAGACGCAGGAGCCACTGAAGCTTTCTTT. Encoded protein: CSARDAGATEAFF.